These T cell receptor beta chains were read from a single sample in a study of CD8+CD57+ T cells in acquired aplastic anemia. One entry per CDR3 protein, called by TCRdb with MiXCR from the reads. The table records tens of thousands of distinct CDR3 sequences, around three quarters of them present only once. Sequencing was performed on sorted CD4+, CD8+, or CD8+CD57+ T cells (not recorded which) from PBMCs. The source of these receptors is a human donor in good health, serving as a control. CDR3s leave out the opening cysteine and the closing phenylalanine or tryptophan.

V gene	J gene	CDR3 protein
TRBV2	TRBJ2-5	ASTARSGDRETQY
TRBV12-3/TRBV12-4	TRBJ1-2	ASSLEQGHGYT
TRBV24-1	TRBJ2-7	ATSDGTSGYEQY
TRBV20-1	TRBJ1-6	SAIRTGGGNSPLH
TRBV25-1	TRBJ1-6	ASSDQGNSPLH
TRBV2	TRBJ2-3	ASTGLADTDTQY
TRBV14	TRBJ1-5	ASSQQTDQPQH
TRBV7-9	TRBJ1-4	ASSLAGGEKLF
TRBV2	TRBJ2-5	ASSEALRGKETQY
TRBV19	TRBJ1-1	ASSFRQGNTEAF
TRBV7-2	TRBJ2-5	ASSPSRAETQY
TRBV5-6	TRBJ1-1	ASSEAGGKAF
TRBV7-9	TRBJ1-1	ASSAGQGNTEAF
TRBV9	TRBJ2-7	ASSVVPGGEQY
TRBV7-3	TRBJ2-1	ASSSAGGSYNEQF
TRBV25-1	TRBJ1-3	ASSSGYTIY
TRBV10-3	TRBJ1-2	AISEDRGPNYGYT
TRBV5-6	TRBJ2-5	ASSSGLARETQY
TRBV11-2	TRBJ2-5	ASSEGGGHETQY
TRBV2	TRBJ2-5	ASRLAGGWETQY
TRBV25-1	TRBJ1-2	ASRASGLNYGYT
TRBV24-1	TRBJ2-5	ATSDTTSGRETQY
TRBV7-6	TRBJ2-1	ASSGPSYNEQF
TRBV9	TRBJ2-1	ASSEFSGGSNEQF
TRBV2	TRBJ1-2	ASRGGYGYT
TRBV5-4	TRBJ2-3	ASSLRMGAEGTDTQY
TRBV7-3	TRBJ2-3	ASSSSGGPWDTQY
TRBV7-3	TRBJ2-5	ASSLTGEETQY
TRBV5-5	TRBJ1-1	ASSLGQLGEAF
TRBV7-3	TRBJ2-1	ASSLRDRRQGQF
TRBV10-2	TRBJ2-5	ASSERFPGTQY
TRBV2	TRBJ2-2	ASSDFLNAGELF
TRBV4-2	TRBJ1-2	ASSQDDRVGGYT
TRBV20-1	TRBJ2-7	SARDPGPPLIYEQY
TRBV2	TRBJ2-5	ASSEGDWETQY
TRBV24-1	TRBJ1-2	ATSDPGAREST
TRBV29-1	TRBJ2-2	SVRPTATGELF
TRBV3-1	TRBJ1-5	ASSPGTANQPQH
TRBV7-8	TRBJ2-5	ASSPPGTGGQETQY
TRBV10-2	TRBJ2-7	ASKVTGWDYEQY
TRBV10-3	TRBJ2-7	AISGERAEQY
TRBV11-1	TRBJ2-2	ASSIIPGQGVTGELF
TRBV7-2	TRBJ2-1	ASSLSGSLYNEQF
TRBV2	TRBJ2-5	ASSAGQGAHETQY
TRBV7-3	TRBJ1-1	ASSLTLTGTEAF